This TCR beta chain was identified in a study of blood T cell repertoires in COVID-19. On the study more broadly: Specimens from acute and convalescent COVID-19 originated in the United States, Italy and Spain. The analysed material was cDNA or gDNA that came from T cells, B-cell-depleted T cells, or PBMCs.

How the authors handled the data: Amplification of reference gene primers was used by the study to estimate nucleated cell counts. Libraries were prepared by immunoSEQ multiplex PCR; TCRdb keeps only in-frame clonotypes and omits some of them. That table is the source of V, J and clone size, and D and trimming were worked out from the DNA. The table records some 150,000 clones, more than 80% of them present only once. Trimming took off 2 bases at V and 0 bases at J, with 9 bases between the two ends. CDR1 SGHNT and CDR2 YYREEE come from the germline V gene (reference sequence). The CDR3 length is 14 residues.

Specimen: peripheral blood. The receptor comes from an older man with acute or convalescent COVID-19. The chain combines TRBV5-4 with TRBJ2-7, with D unresolved. The DNA of the CDR3 is TGTGCCAGCAGCTTTCAGGTCGTCTCCTACGAGCAGTACTTC. Translated: CASSFQVVSYEQYF.